This TCR beta chain was documented in a study of shared clonotypes between healthy human individuals. The overall study: Each donor's CD8 memory used one plate, CD8 naive two, each CD4 subset three. Whole-study findings and limits: Among non-shared clonotypes, generation probabilities were lower than among those shared by all four donors.

Assay used: immunoSEQ multiplex PCR; TCRdb lists only in-frame clones, some missing. The table lists approximately 700,000 clones, around 73% of them singletons. The V end was cut by 5 bases, the J end by 4 bases, with 11 bases between. The length of the CDR3 is 13 residues. Germline lookup yields CDR1 LNHDA and CDR2 SQIVND (reference sequence). A note on this clone: Its matching antigen is unknown.

The rearrangement uses TRBV19 and TRBJ1-2; D is unresolved. The sample was memory CD4+ T cells sorted from blood. The subset was: CD45RA-negative fraction. The sequence came from a woman between 25 and 40 years old in good health. The CDR3: CASSPLDVYGYTF. The CDR3 coding sequence is TGTGCCAGTAGTCCGCTTGACGTCTATGGCTACACCTTC.